This T cell receptor (beta chain) originates from a study of shared clonotypes between healthy human individuals. Trimming cost V 4 bases and J 0 bases, with 12 bases left between them. The CDR3 has 15 residues. CDR1 KGHSH and CDR2 LQKENI come from the germline V gene. It was approximately 0.2 ug DNA, approximately 28,000 T cell genomes, that sorted-subset replicate PCRs used. Only in-frame clones appear in the TCRdb table, and some are missing; sequencing was by immunoSEQ multiplex PCR. This table holds 1.6 million or so clones, around 98.5% found once. Findings and caveats of the study: Although depth was large, rarefaction showed that sequencing of the sorted subsets was incomplete. Few donors limited the genetic and exposure-history diversity represented.

Details on this clone: Its antigen is unknown.

The specimen was naive CD4+ T cells sorted from blood. As for subset: CD45RA+ positively selected. The clonotype was recovered from a man aged 25-40 years in good health. The V gene is TRBV18, the J gene TRBJ1-2, with D perhaps matching TRBD1 (5 bases). The CDR3 nucleotides read TGTGCCAGCTCACGAGGAAGGGACTCTAACTATGGCTACACCTTC. Protein product: CASSRGRDSNYGYTF.